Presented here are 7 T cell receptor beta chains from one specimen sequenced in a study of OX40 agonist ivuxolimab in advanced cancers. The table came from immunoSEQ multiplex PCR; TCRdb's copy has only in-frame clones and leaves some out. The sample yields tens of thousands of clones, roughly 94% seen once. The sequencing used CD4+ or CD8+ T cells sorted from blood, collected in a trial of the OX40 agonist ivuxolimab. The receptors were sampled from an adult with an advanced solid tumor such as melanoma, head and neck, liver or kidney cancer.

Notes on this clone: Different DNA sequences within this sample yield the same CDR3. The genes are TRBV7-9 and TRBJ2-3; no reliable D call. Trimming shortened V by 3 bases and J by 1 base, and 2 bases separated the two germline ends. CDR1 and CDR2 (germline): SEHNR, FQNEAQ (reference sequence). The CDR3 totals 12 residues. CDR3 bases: TGTGCCAGCAGCTTGGGCACAGATACGCAGTATTTT. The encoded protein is CASSLGTDTQYF.

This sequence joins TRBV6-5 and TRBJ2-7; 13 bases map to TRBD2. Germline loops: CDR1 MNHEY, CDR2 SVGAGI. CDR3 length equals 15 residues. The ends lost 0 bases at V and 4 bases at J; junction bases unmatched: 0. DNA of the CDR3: TGTGCCAGCAGTTACTCGACTAGCGGGAGGTACGAGCAGTACTTC. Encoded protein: CASSYSTSGRYEQYF.

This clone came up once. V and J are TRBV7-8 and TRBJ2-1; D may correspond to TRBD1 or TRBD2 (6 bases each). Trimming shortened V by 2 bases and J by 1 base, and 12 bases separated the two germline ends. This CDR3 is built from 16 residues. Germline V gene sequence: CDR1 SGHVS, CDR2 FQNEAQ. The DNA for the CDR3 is TGTGCCAGCAGCTTACCGGGGGCCACTTCCTACAATGAGCAGTTCTTC. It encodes CASSLPGATSYNEQFF.

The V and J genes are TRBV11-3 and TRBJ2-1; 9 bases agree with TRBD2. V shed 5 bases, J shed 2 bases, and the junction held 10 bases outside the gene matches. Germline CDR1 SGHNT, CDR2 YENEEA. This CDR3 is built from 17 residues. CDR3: CASSLSGSNRPYNEQFF. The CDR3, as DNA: TGTGCCAGCAGCCTTAGCGGGAGCAACCGTCCCTACAATGAGCAGTTCTTC.

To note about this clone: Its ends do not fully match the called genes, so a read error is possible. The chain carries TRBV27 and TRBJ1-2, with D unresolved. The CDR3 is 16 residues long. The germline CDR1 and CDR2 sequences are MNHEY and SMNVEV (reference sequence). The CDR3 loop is CASSLSPDTTNYGYTF. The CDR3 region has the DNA TGTGCCAGCAGTCTATCCCCCGACACTACTAACTATGGCTACACCTTC.

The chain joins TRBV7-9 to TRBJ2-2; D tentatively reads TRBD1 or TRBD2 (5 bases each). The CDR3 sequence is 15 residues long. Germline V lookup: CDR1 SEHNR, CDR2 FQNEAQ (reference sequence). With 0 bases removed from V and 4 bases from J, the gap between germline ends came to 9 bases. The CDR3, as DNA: TGTGCCAGCAGCTTAGCCGGGGCGATCACCGGGGAGCTGTTTTTT. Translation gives CASSLAGAITGELFF.

CDR3 protein: CASSGSVLTNEKLFF. Written as DNA, the CDR3 is TGTGCCAGCAGTGGTTCAGTGTTAACTAATGAAAAACTGTTTTTT. This sequence joins TRBV6-1 and TRBJ1-4; D gene unclear. Germline values: CDR1 MNHNS, CDR2 SASEGT. V lost 4 bases and J 1 base, leaving 10 bases between the germline ends. The CDR3 is made up of 15 amino acids.